Listed below are T cell receptor beta chains from one sample, sequenced in a study of blood T cell repertoires in COVID-19. Sequencing used immunoSEQ multiplex PCR; TCRdb keeps in-frame clones, though not all of them. The sample consists of 100,000 to 120,000 clones, just over 85% of them appearing once. The specimen was peripheral blood. Source of these receptors: a human donor in a cohort sampled during active COVID-19. Both conserved end residues are trimmed from each CDR3. The order of the fields is D gene, J gene, V gene, CDR3 protein. D genes are given only for firm matches.

>NA|TRBJ1-2|TRBV19
ASSFQGNYGYT
>TRBD2|TRBJ2-5|TRBV5-1
ASSLGLAGEETQY
>NA|TRBJ1-5|TRBV9
ASSVAETYQPQH
>NA|TRBJ2-1|TRBV12-2
ASRLASGKSDEQF
>NA|TRBJ2-1|TRBV5-1
ASTPSRGGNEQF
>TRBD1|TRBJ1-6|TRBV11-2
ASSPGQQRSPLH
>NA|TRBJ2-3|TRBV25-1
ASRVGGTDTQY
>NA|TRBJ2-3|TRBV5-1
ASSLGAESTDTQY
>NA|TRBJ1-5|TRBV5-1
ASSAGENQPQH
>NA|TRBJ1-2|TRBV19
ASSVINYGYT
>NA|TRBJ2-7|TRBV6-2/TRBV6-3
ASSPWGVSSYEQY
>TRBD1|TRBJ1-2|TRBV19
ASSPRTGVVRNYGYT
>TRBD1|TRBJ1-2|TRBV7-3
ASSFGQGYGYT
>TRBD2|TRBJ2-7|TRBV2
ASTGLAGVAGEQY
>TRBD2|TRBJ2-1|TRBV6-6
ASSQGLAGGPYYNEQF
>NA|TRBJ2-1|TRBV18
ASSPSALEQF
>TRBD1|TRBJ2-2|TRBV28
ASKPGQGFNTGELF
>TRBD1|TRBJ1-5|TRBV5-5
ASSWGQDSNQPQH
>NA|TRBJ2-2|TRBV9
ASSVVGASKGELF
>NA|TRBJ1-2|TRBV9
ASSEGAAGYGYT